This is a list of T cell receptor beta chains from one sample in a study of T-cell reconstitution after alpha-beta-depleted transplantation in children. Via MiXCR, TCRdb re-called the PCR reads, giving one row per CDR3 protein. The repertoire includes approximately 9,400 distinct CDR3 sequences, 17% of them detected once, and more than 75% sits in the top ten. The specimen was PBMCs, mostly from graft donor cells, collected 60 days after TCRalphabeta/CD19-depleted stem cell transplant. The receptors stem from a girl under three years old who had a stem cell transplant for combined immunodeficiency, so the T cells may come from the graft donor. CDR3s include the opening cysteine and the closing phenylalanine or tryptophan. The D gene is left open where the match is weak. Size tells how often a clone was seen (once, few, many) or the class of an expanded clone, and some rows leave it out.

clone_size	v_call	j_call	d_call	cdr3_nt	cdr3_aa
-	TRBV7-7	TRBJ2-3	TRBD2	TGTGCCAGCAGCCTGGGACTAGCCCCCACAGATACGCAGTATTTT	CASSLGLAPTDTQYF
few	TRBV7-2	TRBJ2-2	TRBD2	TGTGCCAGCAGCTTAGTTGGGACTAGCGGGGGGACCTACACCGGGGAGCTGTTTTTT	CASSLVGTSGGTYTGELFF
many	TRBV20-1	TRBJ2-1	TRBD2	TGCAGTGCTAAGGGACTAGCAACCCCGTCCTACAATGAGCAGTTCTTC	CSAKGLATPSYNEQFF
few	TRBV4-1	TRBJ2-3	-	TGCGCCAGCAGCCAAGATCGGGGCACAGATACGCAGTATTTT	CASSQDRGTDTQYF
few	TRBV7-2	TRBJ2-1	-	TGTGCCAGCAGCTTAGTTTCTCGGGTCTCCTACAATGAGCAGTTCTTC	CASSLVSRVSYNEQFF
-	TRBV9	TRBJ1-3	-	TGTGCCAGCAGCACCGGGTACCCCTCTGGAAACACCATATATTTT	CASSTGYPSGNTIYF
many	TRBV6-5	TRBJ1-5	-	TGTGCCAGCAGTTACTCATCCCTTTCCCAGCCCCAGCATTTT	CASSYSSLSQPQHF
-	TRBV9	TRBJ2-1	-	TGTGCCAGCAGCGACCTTTCGAGCTCCTACAATGAGCAGTTCTTC	CASSDLSSSYNEQFF
many	TRBV10-3	TRBJ2-3	TRBD2	TGTGCCATCAAGAACCGGGCGGGAGGCACAGATACGCAGTATTTT	CAIKNRAGGTDTQYF
many	TRBV7-2	TRBJ2-7	-	TGTGCCAGCAGCTTAGCCGAGGGGTCCTACGAGCAGTACTTC	CASSLAEGSYEQYF
-	TRBV6-5	TRBJ2-7	-	TGTGCCAGCAGGCCCCAATCCGCCTCAGGGTACGAGCAGTACTTC	CASRPQSASGYEQYF
once	TRBV5-1	TRBJ2-3	TRBD2	TGCGCCAGCAGACCTCCCCCGGGACTAGCGGGAGATACGCAGTATTTT	CASRPPPGLAGDTQYF
-	TRBV4-3	TRBJ1-3	-	TGCGCCAGCAGCCAAGATCAGGCAAACTCTGGAAACACCATATATTTT	CASSQDQANSGNTIYF
few	TRBV12-3/TRBV12-4	TRBJ1-1	-	TGTGCCAGCAGTTTACAGGGTTTTAGGACTGAAGCTTTCTTT	CASSLQGFRTEAFF
few	TRBV7-8	TRBJ2-7	TRBD2	TGTGCCAGCAGCTTAGCGACAGTACTAGCGGGAGACTACGAGCAGTACTTC	CASSLATVLAGDYEQYF
few	TRBV7-8	TRBJ2-4	-	TGTGCCAGCAGCTTAGGAGGATTTCGGGACATTCAGTACTTC	CASSLGGFRDIQYF
many	TRBV29-1	TRBJ2-3	TRBD1	TGCAGCGTTGACCGGACAGGGGCGACAGATACGCAGTATTTT	CSVDRTGATDTQYF
-	TRBV5-1	TRBJ2-7	TRBD1	TGCGCCAGCAGCTTGGGGGGACAGTCCTACGAGCAGTACTTC	CASSLGGQSYEQYF
few	TRBV28	TRBJ2-1	TRBD1	TGTGCCAGCAAAACTACCGGGACAGGGTTGAATGAGCAGTTCTTC	CASKTTGTGLNEQFF
-	TRBV7-3	TRBJ1-5	-	TGTGCCAGCAGCTTAAGCCTCAATCAGCCCCAGCATTTT	CASSLSLNQPQHF